These T cell receptor beta chains were read from a single sample in a study of immune aging and cytomegalovirus after organ transplant. Using its own MiXCR run on the single-cell sequencing reads, TCRdb lists one record per CDR3 protein. The sample carries about 21,000 distinct CDR3 sequences, just over 35% recorded once. Their target antigens are unknown. Sequenced here: CMV peptide-activated CD4+ and CD8+ T cells sorted from blood, sampled at five time points, pooled. These receptors were taken from a female donor who had a heart transplant and CMV viremia. The CDR3 runs from the conserved cysteine through the conserved F or W. The order of the fields is V gene, clone size, D gene, J gene, CDR3 protein, CDR3 DNA. D genes are given only for firm matches. Expanded clones are given a class, and other clones once, few, many or no size at all.

v_gene: TRBV11-3; abundance: many; d_gene: NA; j_gene: TRBJ2-7; CDR3aa: CASSFGRYEQYF; CDR3nt: TGTGCCAGCAGCTTCGGCCGCTACGAGCAGTACTTC
v_gene: TRBV12-3/TRBV12-4; abundance: many; d_gene: TRBD1; j_gene: TRBJ1-2; CDR3aa: CASRKRQGASNYGYTF; CDR3nt: TGTGCCAGCAGAAAGAGACAGGGGGCTTCTAACTATGGCTACACCTTC
v_gene: TRBV28; abundance: many; d_gene: NA; j_gene: TRBJ2-6; CDR3aa: CASGTPISGANVLTF; CDR3nt: TGTGCCAGCGGGACCCCCATCTCTGGGGCCAACGTCCTGACTTTC
v_gene: TRBV9; abundance: NA; d_gene: NA; j_gene: TRBJ1-5; CDR3aa: CASSGVGNQPQHF; CDR3nt: TGTGCCAGCAGCGGTGTCGGCAATCAGCCCCAGCATTTT
v_gene: TRBV9; abundance: NA; d_gene: NA; j_gene: TRBJ2-1; CDR3aa: CASSVGQGDEFF; CDR3nt: TGTGCCAGCAGCGTAGGGCAGGGCGACGAGTTCTTC
v_gene: TRBV5-5; abundance: few; d_gene: TRBD1; j_gene: TRBJ2-5; CDR3aa: CASSLAGQGVRETQYF; CDR3nt: TGTGCCAGCAGCTTGGCCGGACAGGGGGTCCGAGAGACCCAGTACTTC
v_gene: TRBV19; abundance: few; d_gene: TRBD1; j_gene: TRBJ2-2; CDR3aa: CASAGTGVVGELFF; CDR3nt: TGTGCCAGTGCCGGGACAGGGGTTGTCGGGGAGCTGTTTTTT
v_gene: TRBV5-1; abundance: medium-sized; d_gene: TRBD2; j_gene: TRBJ2-3; CDR3aa: CASSPPAGAADTQYF; CDR3nt: TGCGCCAGCAGCCCTCCAGCGGGAGCGGCAGATACGCAGTATTTT
v_gene: TRBV5-6; abundance: NA; d_gene: TRBD1; j_gene: TRBJ1-2; CDR3aa: CASSWGRQGGGYTF; CDR3nt: TGTGCCAGCAGCTGGGGACGACAGGGGGGAGGCTACACCTTC
v_gene: TRBV6-2/TRBV6-3; abundance: many; d_gene: NA; j_gene: TRBJ2-5; CDR3aa: CASSYASWTQETQYF; CDR3nt: TGTGCCAGCAGTTACGCTAGTTGGACTCAAGAGACCCAGTACTTC
v_gene: TRBV5-1; abundance: medium-sized; d_gene: NA; j_gene: TRBJ2-5; CDR3aa: CASSSGFTGIETQYF; CDR3nt: TGCGCCAGCAGCTCGGGCTTTACCGGAATAGAGACCCAGTACTTC
v_gene: TRBV27; abundance: NA; d_gene: NA; j_gene: TRBJ1-2; CDR3aa: CASSLSSGLGYGYTF; CDR3nt: TGTGCCAGCAGTTTATCTTCCGGTCTGGGCTATGGCTACACCTTC
v_gene: TRBV28; abundance: many; d_gene: NA; j_gene: TRBJ2-1; CDR3aa: CASRAGRSSSYNEQFF; CDR3nt: TGTGCCAGCAGGGCGGGACGGTCGAGCTCCTACAATGAGCAGTTCTTC
v_gene: TRBV9; abundance: NA; d_gene: NA; j_gene: TRBJ1-4; CDR3aa: CASSTPGSDERLFF; CDR3nt: TGTGCCAGCAGCACCCCCGGCTCTGATGAGAGACTGTTTTTC
v_gene: TRBV27; abundance: large; d_gene: NA; j_gene: TRBJ2-7; CDR3aa: CASRPGHLYEQYF; CDR3nt: TGTGCCAGCAGGCCGGGACACCTATACGAGCAGTACTTC
v_gene: TRBV2; abundance: many; d_gene: TRBD2; j_gene: TRBJ2-1; CDR3aa: CASSGRARDEQFF; CDR3nt: TGTGCCAGCAGCGGGAGGGCCAGGGATGAGCAGTTCTTC
v_gene: TRBV4-2; abundance: many; d_gene: NA; j_gene: TRBJ2-1; CDR3aa: CASSQVGENEQFF; CDR3nt: TGTGCCAGCAGCCAAGTCGGAGAAAATGAGCAGTTCTTC
v_gene: TRBV11-3; abundance: many; d_gene: TRBD2; j_gene: TRBJ2-7; CDR3aa: CASSHQDTSETYEQYF; CDR3nt: TGTGCCAGCAGCCATCAAGACACTAGCGAGACGTACGAGCAGTACTTC
v_gene: TRBV3-1; abundance: NA; d_gene: NA; j_gene: TRBJ1-2; CDR3aa: CASSPGRDASYTF; CDR3nt: TGTGCCAGCAGCCCGGGCCGGGACGCTAGCTACACCTTC
v_gene: TRBV4-3; abundance: NA; d_gene: NA; j_gene: TRBJ2-3; CDR3aa: CASSPGRHWSTDTQYF; CDR3nt: TGCGCCAGCAGCCCGGGACGGCATTGGAGCACAGATACGCAGTATTTT
v_gene: TRBV30; abundance: NA; d_gene: TRBD1; j_gene: TRBJ2-1; CDR3aa: CAWRDLGDRATNEQFF; CDR3nt: TGTGCCTGGAGAGACCTAGGGGACAGGGCAACCAATGAGCAGTTCTTC
v_gene: TRBV2; abundance: NA; d_gene: TRBD1; j_gene: TRBJ1-6; CDR3aa: CASRDREKASPLHF; CDR3nt: TGCGCCAGTCGGGACAGGGAGAAGGCATCACCCCTCCACTTT